This T cell receptor beta chain was captured by sequencing in a study of cytomegalovirus exposure and HLA in healthy donors. Turning to the study itself: An analysis done earlier identified 95 million to 140 million unique TCR beta sequences from 190 million or so T cells. Findings of the study overall: TCR beta sequences reportedly predicted the HLA-A and HLA-B alleles of most subjects accurately. Per published reports, the classifier diagnosed cytomegalovirus status with high specificity and sensitivity.

Donors sampled were nominally healthy, though unrecorded immune exposures were likely. Notes on this clone: Antigen: not known.

The ends were cut back, 3 bases at V and 5 bases at J, with 16 bases in the middle. The germline V gene has CDR1 LNHNV and CDR2 YYDKDF (reference sequence). This CDR3 region has 15 residues. Primers for the PCR totalled 60 Vbeta and 13 Jbeta. Repertoires were generated with immunoSEQ multiplex PCR, while TCRdb's copy carries only in-frame clones and drops some. The repertoire consists of about 150,000 clones, with about 83% occurring once and the leading ten covering 4% to 6%. This receptor was obtained from a girl aged 10 to 17 in good health and CMV-seropositive. Input material: PBMCs. This chain links TRBV15 with TRBJ2-5, with D perhaps TRBD2 (6 bases). CDR3 loop: CATSRAPGVGETQYF. The CDR3, as DNA: TGTGCCACCAGCAGGGCCCCGGGAGTGGGGGAGACCCAGTACTTC.